This is a list of T cell receptor beta chains from one sample in a study of T cell repertoires in cytomegalovirus infection. These TCRs' antigens remain unknown. TCRdb analysed the reads with MiXCR anew, one entry per CDR3 protein. Among 100,000 to 150,000 distinct CDR3 sequences listed, more than 25% were seen once. The input for sequencing was CD8+ T cells from cultured PBMCs, taken from culture after CMV antigen stimulation. These TCRs come from a human donor in good health (CMV status not recorded). Some clones in this sample may be carry-over from other donors' samples. Both conserved end residues are part of each CDR3. The order of the fields is D gene, V gene, clone size, J gene, CDR3 length, CDR3 protein, CDR3 DNA. A D gene is named only where the DNA matches it firmly. The size field is filled for only some rows; it gives once, few, many or a size class.

D gene: NA
V gene: TRBV27
clone size: NA
J gene: TRBJ1-5
CDR3 length: 13
CDR3 protein: CASSGLWDQPQHF
CDR3 DNA: TGTGCCAGCAGCGGATTATGGGATCAGCCCCAGCATTTT

D gene: TRBD1
V gene: TRBV2
clone size: few
J gene: TRBJ1-2
CDR3 length: 13
CDR3 protein: CASRPGTADGYTF
CDR3 DNA: TGTGCCAGCAGGCCAGGGACAGCCGATGGCTACACCTTC

D gene: NA
V gene: TRBV6-5
clone size: few
J gene: TRBJ1-2
CDR3 length: 14
CDR3 protein: CASSYGQFNYGYTF
CDR3 DNA: TGTGCCAGCAGTTACGGTCAGTTTAACTATGGCTACACCTTC

D gene: TRBD1
V gene: TRBV12-3/TRBV12-4
clone size: NA
J gene: TRBJ2-4
CDR3 length: 15
CDR3 protein: CASRGTARGEHIQYF
CDR3 DNA: TGTGCCAGCAGGGGGACAGCCCGAGGGGAACACATTCAGTACTTC

D gene: NA
V gene: TRBV7-8
clone size: NA
J gene: TRBJ1-6
CDR3 length: 15
CDR3 protein: CASSPTRGRNSPLHF
CDR3 DNA: TGTGCCAGCAGTCCCACCCGGGGGCGCAATTCACCCCTCCACTTT

D gene: NA
V gene: TRBV7-9
clone size: few
J gene: TRBJ1-1
CDR3 length: 13
CDR3 protein: CASSLQLSLEAFF
CDR3 DNA: TGTGCCAGCAGCCTTCAGCTCAGCCTTGAAGCTTTCTTT

D gene: TRBD2
V gene: TRBV7-8
clone size: NA
J gene: TRBJ2-7
CDR3 length: 15
CDR3 protein: CASSHRRERGWEQYF
CDR3 DNA: TGTGCCAGCAGCCACCGGAGGGAGCGGGGGTGGGAGCAGTACTTC

D gene: NA
V gene: TRBV11-2
clone size: NA
J gene: TRBJ2-3
CDR3 length: 12
CDR3 protein: CASSFSADTQYF
CDR3 DNA: TGTGCCAGCAGCTTCAGTGCAGATACGCAGTATTTT

D gene: TRBD1
V gene: TRBV4-3
clone size: many
J gene: TRBJ1-1
CDR3 length: 13
CDR3 protein: CASSQDRQGLAFF
CDR3 DNA: TGCGCCAGCAGCCAAGATAGACAGGGGTTGGCTTTCTTT

D gene: TRBD2
V gene: TRBV7-3
clone size: few
J gene: TRBJ2-3
CDR3 length: 16
CDR3 protein: CASSLSSGGLGDTQYF
CDR3 DNA: TGTGCCAGCAGCTTATCTAGCGGGGGCCTCGGAGATACGCAGTATTTT

D gene: TRBD2
V gene: TRBV20-1
clone size: NA
J gene: TRBJ2-3
CDR3 length: 13
CDR3 protein: CSARSGRKRTQYF
CDR3 DNA: TGCAGTGCTCGAAGCGGGAGAAAGCGAACGCAGTATTTT

D gene: TRBD1
V gene: TRBV7-2
clone size: NA
J gene: TRBJ1-1
CDR3 length: 12
CDR3 protein: CASSLWTGEAFF
CDR3 DNA: TGTGCCAGCAGCTTGTGGACAGGGGAAGCTTTCTTT

D gene: NA
V gene: TRBV19
clone size: NA
J gene: TRBJ2-1
CDR3 length: 13
CDR3 protein: CASSIGPGFEQFF
CDR3 DNA: TGTGCCAGTAGTATCGGTCCAGGGTTTGAGCAGTTCTTC

D gene: TRBD1
V gene: TRBV2
clone size: NA
J gene: TRBJ1-2
CDR3 length: 15
CDR3 protein: CASSEGQQGAYGYTF
CDR3 DNA: TGTGCCAGCAGCGAAGGACAACAGGGGGCCTATGGCTACACCTTC

D gene: NA
V gene: TRBV6-2/TRBV6-3
clone size: NA
J gene: TRBJ2-3
CDR3 length: 14
CDR3 protein: CASARGRGTDTQYF
CDR3 DNA: TGTGCCAGCGCCCGTGGCAGGGGCACAGATACGCAGTATTTT

D gene: NA
V gene: TRBV7-6
clone size: NA
J gene: TRBJ2-2
CDR3 length: 13
CDR3 protein: CATLPLATGELFF
CDR3 DNA: TGTGCCACCCTCCCGTTGGCTACCGGGGAGCTGTTTTTT

D gene: TRBD2
V gene: TRBV7-9
clone size: NA
J gene: TRBJ2-7
CDR3 length: 13
CDR3 protein: CASSWGLAFEQYF
CDR3 DNA: TGTGCCAGCAGCTGGGGACTAGCGTTCGAGCAGTACTTC

D gene: TRBD1
V gene: TRBV12-3/TRBV12-4
clone size: NA
J gene: TRBJ1-5
CDR3 length: 15
CDR3 protein: CASSRQGYSNQPQHF
CDR3 DNA: TGTGCCAGCAGTAGACAGGGCTATAGCAATCAGCCCCAGCATTTT

D gene: TRBD1
V gene: TRBV7-9
clone size: few
J gene: TRBJ2-7
CDR3 length: 16
CDR3 protein: CASSLQGQSSSYEQYF
CDR3 DNA: TGTGCCAGCAGCTTACAGGGACAGTCGAGCTCCTACGAGCAGTACTTC

D gene: NA
V gene: TRBV7-2
clone size: NA
J gene: TRBJ1-1
CDR3 length: 14
CDR3 protein: CASSSGRPSTEAFF
CDR3 DNA: TGTGCCAGCAGCTCTGGACGGCCGAGCACTGAAGCTTTCTTT

D gene: NA
V gene: TRBV4-1
clone size: few
J gene: TRBJ2-2
CDR3 length: 14
CDR3 protein: CASSADWNTGELFF
CDR3 DNA: TGCGCCAGCAGCGCGGACTGGAACACCGGGGAGCTGTTTTTT

D gene: NA
V gene: TRBV7-8
clone size: many
J gene: TRBJ2-5
CDR3 length: 14
CDR3 protein: CASSPRRNQETQYF
CDR3 DNA: TGTGCCAGCAGCCCGAGACGGAATCAAGAGACCCAGTACTTC

D gene: TRBD1
V gene: TRBV12-3/TRBV12-4
clone size: many
J gene: TRBJ1-6
CDR3 length: 17
CDR3 protein: CASSWLRDREPNSPLHF
CDR3 DNA: TGTGCCAGCAGTTGGCTCCGGGACAGGGAGCCTAATTCACCCCTCCACTTT

D gene: NA
V gene: TRBV7-2
clone size: NA
J gene: TRBJ2-5
CDR3 length: 16
CDR3 protein: CASSLGSRDFQETQYF
CDR3 DNA: TGTGCCAGCAGCTTAGGTTCGAGGGATTTCCAAGAGACCCAGTACTTC

D gene: TRBD2
V gene: TRBV19
clone size: NA
J gene: TRBJ2-1
CDR3 length: 19
CDR3 protein: CASSISLAGGTTSDNEQFF
CDR3 DNA: TGTGCCAGTAGTATTTCACTAGCGGGGGGAACGACCTCTGACAATGAGCAGTTCTTC

D gene: NA
V gene: TRBV3-1
clone size: NA
J gene: TRBJ2-2
CDR3 length: 16
CDR3 protein: CASSQWRDRRTGELFF
CDR3 DNA: TGTGCCAGCAGCCAATGGCGAGACAGGAGAACCGGGGAGCTGTTTTTT

D gene: NA
V gene: TRBV4-1
clone size: once
J gene: TRBJ2-7
CDR3 length: 14
CDR3 protein: CTSSQGHGTYEQYF
CDR3 DNA: TGCACCAGCAGCCAAGGCCACGGTACCTACGAGCAGTACTTC

D gene: NA
V gene: TRBV2
clone size: NA
J gene: TRBJ1-4
CDR3 length: 14
CDR3 protein: CASSEGIGSEKLFF
CDR3 DNA: TGTGCCAGCAGTGAAGGGATCGGAAGTGAAAAACTGTTTTTT

D gene: TRBD1
V gene: TRBV6-2/TRBV6-3
clone size: few
J gene: TRBJ1-2
CDR3 length: 14
CDR3 protein: CASRWDRVLYGYTF
CDR3 DNA: TGTGCCAGCAGGTGGGACAGAGTTCTCTATGGCTACACCTTC

D gene: TRBD2
V gene: TRBV6-2/TRBV6-3
clone size: NA
J gene: TRBJ2-1
CDR3 length: 15
CDR3 protein: CASSWALAGGNEQFF
CDR3 DNA: TGTGCCAGCAGTTGGGCACTAGCGGGGGGCAATGAGCAGTTCTTC

D gene: TRBD2
V gene: TRBV7-9
clone size: NA
J gene: TRBJ2-1
CDR3 length: 15
CDR3 protein: CASSSSWTSGDEQFF
CDR3 DNA: TGTGCCAGCAGCTCCTCTTGGACTAGCGGGGATGAGCAGTTCTTC

D gene: NA
V gene: TRBV12-3/TRBV12-4
clone size: few
J gene: TRBJ2-3
CDR3 length: 17
CDR3 protein: CASSITPGVLGTDTQYF
CDR3 DNA: TGTGCCAGCAGCATCACCCCAGGGGTCCTAGGCACAGATACGCAGTATTTT

D gene: TRBD1
V gene: TRBV5-1
clone size: NA
J gene: TRBJ2-2
CDR3 length: 15
CDR3 protein: CASSSTGGYTGELFF
CDR3 DNA: TGCGCCAGCAGCTCTACAGGGGGGTACACCGGGGAGCTGTTTTTT

D gene: TRBD2
V gene: TRBV28
clone size: few
J gene: TRBJ2-5
CDR3 length: 13
CDR3 protein: CASTTRRGETQYF
CDR3 DNA: TGTGCCAGCACCACACGGCGGGGGGAGACCCAGTACTTC

D gene: NA
V gene: TRBV12-3/TRBV12-4
clone size: few
J gene: TRBJ1-3
CDR3 length: 15
CDR3 protein: CASSLTGRGGNTIYF
CDR3 DNA: TGTGCCAGCAGTTTAACGGGCCGAGGTGGAAACACCATATATTTT